This is a list of T cell receptor beta chains from one sample in a study of graft-versus-host responses after intestinal transplantation. The repertoire was sequenced with immunoSEQ multiplex PCR; TCRdb's copy has only in-frame clones and lacks some. This table has 15,000 or so clones, about 94% appearing once. The sample in question was PBMCs, obtained 9 days after transplant. These receptors all come from a human patient who received an intestinal transplant, so some T cells may come from the graft donor. Each CDR3 is given with its conserved first and last residue. The order of the fields is CDR3 length, V gene, J gene, clone size, D gene, CDR3 protein, CDR3 DNA. The D gene is left open where the match is weak. Rows give clone size only sometimes, using once, few, many, or a class for an expanded clone.

17	TRBV18	TRBJ2-3	.	TRBD2	CASSHPGLAGGTDTQYF	TGTGCCAGCTCTCACCCGGGACTAGCGGGAGGAACAGATACGCAGTATTTT
12	TRBV10-3	TRBJ2-7	few	.	CATLSGSYEQYF	TGTGCCACCCTCTCAGGGTCCTACGAGCAGTACTTC
16	TRBV7-3	TRBJ2-5	.	.	CASSLTGFGGPETQYF	TGTGCCAGCAGCTTAACCGGGTTCGGGGGGCCTGAGACCCAGTACTTC
15	TRBV5-6	TRBJ2-7	.	TRBD2	CASSLLAAPAYEQYF	TGTGCCAGCAGCTTGCTAGCGGCGCCGGCCTACGAGCAGTACTTC
16	TRBV27	TRBJ2-7	once	TRBD2	CASSLFGLAGDYEQYF	TGTGCCAGCAGTTTATTTGGACTAGCGGGGGACTACGAGCAGTACTTC
13	TRBV19	TRBJ1-5	.	.	CASASYSNQPQHF	TGTGCCAGTGCTTCTTATAGCAATCAGCCCCAGCATTTT
15	TRBV6-5	TRBJ1-4	.	.	CASSPNWTGNEKLFF	TGTGCCAGCAGTCCCAATTGGACCGGTAATGAAAAACTGTTTTTT
17	TRBV5-6	TRBJ1-1	.	TRBD1	CASSWGTGERMNTEAFF	TGTGCCAGCAGCTGGGGGACAGGGGAAAGGATGAACACTGAAGCTTTCTTT
16	TRBV7-9	TRBJ2-5	.	TRBD2	CASSLGLAGDAETQYF	TGTGCCAGCAGCTTGGGACTAGCGGGAGATGCGGAGACCCAGTACTTC
14	TRBV19	TRBJ2-1	.	.	CASSIYDSYNEQFF	TGTGCCAGTAGTATTTACGACTCCTACAATGAGCAGTTCTTC
12	TRBV29-1	TRBJ2-7	.	.	CSVEDSPGRQYF	TGCAGCGTTGAGGACTCCCCGGGTAGGCAGTACTTC
15	TRBV5-1	TRBJ2-2	.	.	CASSLAVVGNGELFF	TGCGCCAGCAGCTTGGCGGTTGTTGGGAACGGGGAGCTGTTTTTT
13	TRBV5-1	TRBJ2-3	.	.	CASSFEGPDTQYF	TGCGCCAGCAGCTTTGAGGGCCCAGATACGCAGTATTTT
13	TRBV27	TRBJ2-5	.	.	CASSSRWGETQYF	TGTGCCAGCAGTTCCCGGTGGGGAGAGACCCAGTACTTC
15	TRBV6-6	TRBJ2-4	.	.	CASSYDGGTKNIQYF	TGTGCCAGCAGTTACGATGGCGGGACCAAAAACATTCAGTACTTC
16	TRBV19	TRBJ1-5	.	TRBD1	CASIGQGAGGNQPQHF	TGTGCCAGTATCGGGCAGGGGGCGGGTGGCAATCAGCCCCAGCATTTT
13	TRBV30	TRBJ2-1	.	.	CAWSVHSYNEQFF	TGTGCCTGGAGTGTACACAGTTACAATGAGCAGTTCTTC
13	TRBV6-5	TRBJ1-5	.	.	CASTQGPGQPQHF	TGTGCCAGCACACAGGGTCCCGGTCAGCCCCAGCATTTT
16	TRBV10-1	TRBJ2-1	.	TRBD2	CASNSFSGRGYNEQFF	TGCGCCAGCAACTCCTTTAGCGGGAGAGGCTACAATGAGCAGTTCTTC
14	TRBV27	TRBJ1-2	.	.	CASSLSIRNYGYTF	TGTGCCAGCAGTTTATCGATACGGAACTATGGCTACACCTTC
16	TRBV4-1	TRBJ2-7	.	.	CASSHYSGNHSYEQYF	TGCGCCAGCAGCCATTATAGCGGCAACCACTCCTACGAGCAGTACTTC
15	TRBV7-9	TRBJ2-3	.	TRBD2	CASSPTSGSPDTQYF	TGTGCCAGCAGCCCAACTAGCGGGAGCCCAGATACGCAGTATTTT
16	TRBV4-1	TRBJ2-1	once	TRBD2	CASSQGPGLAGVGQFF	TGCGCCAGCAGCCAAGGACCCGGACTAGCGGGAGTCGGGCAGTTCTTC
17	TRBV29-1	TRBJ2-1	.	TRBD2	CSVDGLAGGLLYNEQFF	TGCAGCGTTGATGGACTAGCGGGAGGGCTCCTCTACAATGAGCAGTTCTTC
14	TRBV7-9	TRBJ2-5	once	.	CASVSLGGQETQYF	TGTGCCAGCGTCTCTTTGGGCGGACAAGAGACCCAGTACTTC
14	TRBV9	TRBJ2-5	.	.	CASSSGTNEETQYF	TGTGCCAGCAGCTCCGGGACAAATGAAGAGACCCAGTACTTC
16	TRBV6-4	TRBJ2-3	once	.	CASSDGATPSTDTQYF	TGTGCCAGCAGTGACGGGGCTACCCCTAGCACAGATACGCAGTATTTT
21	TRBV21-1	TRBJ2-7	once	.	CASSKVVRWVLAPKQVYEQYF	TGTGCCAGCAGCAAAGTGGTCAGATGGGTACTAGCGCCCAAGCAGGTCTACGAGCAGTACTTC
14	TRBV19	TRBJ2-5	.	TRBD1	CASSMWDSLETQYF	TGTGCCAGTAGTATGTGGGACAGTTTGGAGACCCAGTACTTC
14	TRBV6-6	TRBJ2-7	.	.	CASSPRQAPYEQYF	TGTGCCAGCAGTCCCAGACAGGCCCCCTACGAGCAGTACTTC
16	TRBV6-4	TRBJ2-3	.	.	CASSDSNTRLTDTQYF	TGTGCCAGCAGTGACTCGAACACGCGGCTCACAGATACGCAGTATTTT
14	TRBV12-5	TRBJ1-1	.	.	CASGSGGIGTEAFF	TGTGCTAGTGGATCCGGGGGTATAGGCACTGAAGCTTTCTTT
17	TRBV4-1	TRBJ2-2	.	.	CASSQAGASLNTGELFF	TGCGCCAGCAGCCAAGCGGGGGCCTCCCTGAACACCGGGGAGCTGTTTTTT
14	TRBV6-1	TRBJ2-7	.	.	CASSEPVNSNEQYF	TGTGCCAGCAGTGAACCGGTCAACAGCAACGAGCAGTACTTC
14	TRBV4-1	TRBJ1-5	.	.	CASSLRTGNQPQHF	TGCGCCAGCAGCCTAAGGACAGGCAATCAGCCCCAGCATTTT
14	TRBV11-1	TRBJ2-3	.	.	CASSFASATDTQYF	TGTGCCAGCAGCTTCGCGTCGGCGACAGATACGCAGTATTTT
15	TRBV5-7	TRBJ2-1	.	TRBD2	CASSLVAGSYNEQFF	TGTGCCAGCAGCTTGGTAGCGGGATCCTACAATGAGCAGTTCTTC
15	TRBV6-5	TRBJ2-1	.	.	CASSLMGGTYNEQFF	TGTGCCAGCAGTTTGATGGGAGGAACCTACAATGAGCAGTTCTTC
15	TRBV7-8	TRBJ2-7	.	TRBD2	CASSPGTSGSNEQYF	TGTGCCAGCAGCCCCGGGACTAGCGGGAGTAACGAGCAGTACTTC
11	TRBV5-6	TRBJ2-5	.	.	CASSLRTTQYF	TGTGCCAGCAGCTTGCGAACGACCCAGTACTTC
14	TRBV19	TRBJ1-3	few	.	CATSHRASGNTIYF	TGTGCCACAAGTCACAGGGCCTCTGGAAACACCATATATTTT
15	TRBV7-7	TRBJ2-3	.	TRBD1	CASSLGDSSTDTQYF	TGTGCTAGCAGCTTAGGGGACAGTAGCACAGATACGCAGTATTTT
17	TRBV27	TRBJ2-3	.	.	CATRLKGGGAGTDTQYF	TGTGCCACCAGGTTAAAAGGGGGGGGAGCGGGTACAGATACGCAGTATTTT
15	TRBV6-5	TRBJ2-1	.	TRBD1	CASSYSTGGFYEQFF	TGTGCCAGCAGTTACTCGACAGGGGGATTTTATGAGCAGTTCTTC
15	TRBV6-5	TRBJ1-1	.	.	CASSPGSRMNTEAFF	TGTGCCAGCAGTCCTGGGTCCCGGATGAACACTGAAGCTTTCTTT
15	TRBV13	TRBJ1-3	once	TRBD1	CASSSVGRGRNTIYF	TGTGCCAGCAGCTCCGTCGGAAGGGGGCGTAACACCATATATTTT
15	TRBV7-9	TRBJ1-2	.	.	CASSPLGQENYGYTF	TGTGCCAGCAGCCCCCTTGGACAAGAGAACTATGGCTACACCTTC
14	TRBV19	TRBJ1-2	once	.	CASSILSSDYGYTF	TGTGCCAGTAGTATTCTGAGTTCTGACTATGGCTACACCTTC
14	TRBV5-1	TRBJ2-3	.	.	CASSWDTRTDTQYF	TGCGCCAGCAGCTGGGACACCCGCACAGATACGCAGTATTTT
13	TRBV5-1	TRBJ2-5	.	TRBD1	CASSPGGAETQYF	TGCGCCAGCAGCCCAGGGGGCGCAGAGACCCAGTACTTC
13	TRBV30	TRBJ2-7	.	TRBD2	CACTTSLHYEQYF	TGTGCCTGTACGACTAGCCTGCACTACGAGCAGTACTTC
10	TRBV30	TRBJ2-5	.	.	CAWRGETQYF	TGTGCCTGGAGGGGTGAGACCCAGTACTTC